These T cell receptor beta chains were read from a single sample in a study of blood T cells in healthy people across ages. TCRdb analysed the 5' RACE reads with MiXCR anew, one entry per CDR3 protein. Seen here are approximately 800,000 distinct CDR3 sequences, under 80% observed once, and the top ten hold roughly 26%. Sequenced sample: blood. Source of these receptors: a man aged 30 to 39 in good health. Each CDR3 is given with its conserved first and last residue. Fields, in order: clone size, D gene, J gene, V gene, CDR3 protein, CDR3 DNA. D genes are given only for firm matches. Clone size is not always given. Where it is, it says once, few, many or a class for expanded clones.

>few|.|TRBJ1-6|TRBV6-5
CASSYSITGLGSPLHF
TGTGCCAGCAGTTACTCGATTACGGGGTTGGGGTCACCCCTCCACTTT
>few|TRBD2|TRBJ2-7|TRBV20-1
CSATHSGGDPYEQYF
TGCAGTGCTACCCATAGCGGGGGGGATCCCTACGAGCAGTACTTC
>.|TRBD1|TRBJ2-7|TRBV4-3
CASSQGQGAGYEQYF
TGCGCCAGCAGCCAGGGACAGGGGGCTGGGTACGAGCAGTACTTC
>.|.|TRBJ1-2|TRBV7-3
CASSLALQGNYGYTF
TGTGCCAGCAGCTTAGCACTACAGGGTAACTATGGCTACACCTTC
>.|TRBD1|TRBJ2-7|TRBV20-1
CSARLTGDEQYF
TGCAGTGCTAGACTAACAGGGGACGAGCAGTACTTC
>few|TRBD2|TRBJ2-5|TRBV7-2
CASSSAGGRETQYF
TGTGCCAGCAGTTCCGCGGGGGGGCGAGAGACCCAGTACTTC
>.|TRBD1|TRBJ1-2|TRBV29-1
CSVKGQGSLWGYTF
TGCAGCGTCAAGGGACAGGGTTCTCTGTGGGGCTACACCTTC
>.|.|TRBJ2-5|TRBV27
CASKGRGQETQYF
TGTGCCAGCAAGGGCCGGGGGCAAGAGACCCAGTACTTC
>few|.|TRBJ2-1|TRBV6-2/TRBV6-3
CASSHGSGSSYNEQFF
TGTGCCAGCAGCCACGGTAGTGGGAGCTCCTACAATGAGCAGTTCTTC
>.|.|TRBJ2-5|TRBV29-1
CSAHRDNQETQYF
TGCAGCGCCCACCGGGACAACCAAGAGACCCAGTACTTC
>many|.|TRBJ2-1|TRBV4-3
CASSQGQPGNEQFF
TGCGCCAGCAGCCAAGGACAGCCAGGCAATGAGCAGTTCTTC
>few|.|TRBJ1-5|TRBV29-1
CSVGHYSNQPQHF
TGCAGCGTTGGCCATTATAGCAATCAGCCCCAGCATTTT
>.|.|TRBJ1-5|TRBV6-5
CAPNSFYQPQHF
TGTGCTCCAAACAGTTTCTATCAGCCCCAGCATTTT
>once|TRBD2|TRBJ2-4|TRBV20-1
CSTRAPQGLAGEQYF
TGCAGTACTAGGGCCCCGCAAGGACTAGCGGGGGAGCAGTACTTC
>few|TRBD2|TRBJ2-7|TRBV7-9
CASSFPRGGLHEQYF
TGTGCCAGCAGCTTCCCCCGGGGGGGCCTTCACGAGCAGTACTTC
>once|TRBD1|TRBJ2-5|TRBV5-5
CASSSQTGQLETQYF
TGTGCCAGCAGCTCGCAGACAGGGCAATTGGAGACCCAGTACTTC
>.|.|TRBJ2-5|TRBV7-2
CASSLEYLKETQYF
TGTGCCAGCAGCTTAGAATACCTGAAAGAGACCCAGTACTTC
>.|.|TRBJ1-1|TRBV7-9
CASSPDRYMNTEAFF
TGTGCCAGCAGCCCAGACAGATACATGAACACTGAAGCTTTCTTT
>.|TRBD1|TRBJ2-1|TRBV7-9
CASSLLDRVGNEQFF
TGTGCCAGCAGCTTATTAGACAGGGTCGGAAATGAGCAGTTCTTC
>.|.|TRBJ2-3|TRBV12-3/TRBV12-4
CASSFFLSTDTQYF
TGTGCCAGCAGTTTTTTTCTCAGCACAGATACGCAGTATTTT
>.|.|TRBJ2-1|TRBV6-8
CASSYSYRQSIYNEQFF
TGTGCCAGCAGTTACTCGTACAGACAGAGCATTTACAATGAGCAGTTCTTC
>.|TRBD1|TRBJ2-1|TRBV6-2/TRBV6-3
CASSLDRGVYNEQFF
TGTGCCAGCAGCTTGGACAGGGGGGTATACAATGAGCAGTTCTTC
>.|.|TRBJ1-2|TRBV20-1
CSARGQGSGYTF
TGCAGTGCTAGGGGGCAGGGGTCAGGCTACACCTTC
>.|TRBD2|TRBJ2-1|TRBV20-1
CSARDEGGGYNEQFF
TGCAGTGCTAGAGATGAGGGCGGGGGCTACAATGAGCAGTTCTTC
>once|.|TRBJ2-3|TRBV27
CASSSSATSGDTQYF
TGTGCCAGCAGTTCCTCAGCCACCTCAGGGGATACGCAGTATTTT
>few|.|TRBJ2-1|TRBV7-3
CASSFAGGVYNEQFF
TGTGCCAGCAGCTTCGCCGGGGGAGTCTACAATGAGCAGTTCTTC
>.|.|TRBJ2-1|TRBV7-2
CASSIRGSVGYDEQFF
TGTGCCAGCAGCATTAGGGGGTCGGTAGGGTACGATGAGCAGTTCTTC
>once|TRBD1|TRBJ2-4|TRBV2
CASRLDRGSQYF
TGTGCCAGCAGGTTAGACAGGGGAAGCCAGTACTTC
>.|.|TRBJ2-7|TRBV20-1
CSARELSSYEQYF
TGCAGTGCTCGAGAGCTAAGCTCCTACGAGCAGTACTTC
>.|.|TRBJ2-1|TRBV4-3
CASSRDRTPRTYNEQFF
TGCGCCAGCAGCCGAGATCGGACCCCCCGTACCTACAATGAGCAGTTCTTC
>.|.|TRBJ1-5|TRBV14
CASSKALNQPQHF
TGTGCCAGCAGCAAAGCCTTAAATCAGCCCCAGCATTTT
>.|.|TRBJ2-5|TRBV4-3
CASSQELGAGRDETQYF
TGCGCCAGCAGCCAAGAATTAGGGGCAGGGAGAGACGAGACCCAGTACTTC
>.|.|TRBJ2-1|TRBV9
CASSPYGGAVIDEQFF
TGTGCCAGCAGCCCCTACGGTGGGGCAGTAATCGACGAGCAGTTCTTC
>.|TRBD1|TRBJ1-2|TRBV12-3/TRBV12-4
CASSPRTGPGGYTF
TGTGCCAGCAGTCCTAGGACAGGGCCGGGAGGCTACACCTTC
>many|.|TRBJ1-5|TRBV20-1
CSATHPRRGPLGNQPQHF
TGCAGTGCTACACACCCCCGGAGGGGCCCTTTGGGCAATCAGCCCCAGCATTTT
>once|TRBD2|TRBJ2-7|TRBV5-1
CASSGGRGGSSYNEQYF
TGCGCCAGCAGCGGAGGACGCGGGGGATCCTCCTACAATGAGCAGTACTTC